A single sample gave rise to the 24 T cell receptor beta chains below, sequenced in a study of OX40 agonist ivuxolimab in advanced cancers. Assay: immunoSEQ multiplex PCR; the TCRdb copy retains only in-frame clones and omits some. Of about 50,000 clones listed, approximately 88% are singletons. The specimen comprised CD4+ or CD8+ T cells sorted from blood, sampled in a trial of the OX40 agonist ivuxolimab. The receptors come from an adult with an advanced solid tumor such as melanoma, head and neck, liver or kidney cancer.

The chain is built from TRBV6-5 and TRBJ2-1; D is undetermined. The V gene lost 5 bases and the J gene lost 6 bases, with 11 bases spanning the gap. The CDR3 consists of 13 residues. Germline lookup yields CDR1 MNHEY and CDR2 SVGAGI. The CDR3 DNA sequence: TGTGCCAGCAGTCCCCAGACTGTCAATGAGCAGTTCTTC. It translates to CASSPQTVNEQFF.

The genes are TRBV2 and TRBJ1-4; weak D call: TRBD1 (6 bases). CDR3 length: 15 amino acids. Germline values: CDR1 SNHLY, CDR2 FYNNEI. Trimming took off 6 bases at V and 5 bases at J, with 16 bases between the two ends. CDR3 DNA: TGTGCCAGCAGCGCCTCGCTGGGGGCAAATGAAAAACTGTTTTTT. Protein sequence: CASSASLGANEKLFF.

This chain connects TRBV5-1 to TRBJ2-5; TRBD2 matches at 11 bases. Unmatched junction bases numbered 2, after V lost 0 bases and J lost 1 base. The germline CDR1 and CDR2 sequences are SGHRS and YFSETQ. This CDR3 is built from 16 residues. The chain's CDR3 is CASSLGTSGGQETQYF. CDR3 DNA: TGCGCCAGCAGCTTGGGAACTAGCGGGGGCCAAGAGACCCAGTACTTC.

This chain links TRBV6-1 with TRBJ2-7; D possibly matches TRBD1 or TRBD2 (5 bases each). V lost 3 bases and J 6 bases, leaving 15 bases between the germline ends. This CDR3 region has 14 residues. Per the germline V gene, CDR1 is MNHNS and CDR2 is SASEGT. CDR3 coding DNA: TGTGCCAGCAGTGACCACACGGGGCCTAGCGAGCAGTACTTC. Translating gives CASSDHTGPSEQYF.

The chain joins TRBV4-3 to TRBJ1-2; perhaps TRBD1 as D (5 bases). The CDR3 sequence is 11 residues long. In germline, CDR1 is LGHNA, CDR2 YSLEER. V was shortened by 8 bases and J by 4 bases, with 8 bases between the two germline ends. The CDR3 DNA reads TGCGCCAGCCAGGGATCCTATGGCTACACCTTC. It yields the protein CASQGSYGYTF.

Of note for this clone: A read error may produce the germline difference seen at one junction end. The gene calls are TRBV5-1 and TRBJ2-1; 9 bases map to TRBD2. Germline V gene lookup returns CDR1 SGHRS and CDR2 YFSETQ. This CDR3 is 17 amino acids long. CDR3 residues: CASSLEGGGRAYNEQFF. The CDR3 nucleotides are TGCGCCAGCAGCTTGGAGGGAGGCGGGAGGGCCTATAATGAGCAGTTCTTC.

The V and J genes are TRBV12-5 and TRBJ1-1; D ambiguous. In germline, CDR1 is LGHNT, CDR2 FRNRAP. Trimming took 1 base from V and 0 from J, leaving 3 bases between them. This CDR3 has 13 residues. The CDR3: CASGLALNTEAFF. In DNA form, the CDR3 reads TGTGCTAGTGGTTTGGCCTTGAACACTGAAGCTTTCTTT.

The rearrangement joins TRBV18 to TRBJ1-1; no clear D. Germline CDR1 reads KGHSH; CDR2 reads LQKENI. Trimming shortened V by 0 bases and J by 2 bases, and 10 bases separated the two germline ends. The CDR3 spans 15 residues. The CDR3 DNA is TGTGCCAGCTCACCACCGAACAGTCTCAACACTGAAGCTTTCTTT. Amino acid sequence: CASSPPNSLNTEAFF.

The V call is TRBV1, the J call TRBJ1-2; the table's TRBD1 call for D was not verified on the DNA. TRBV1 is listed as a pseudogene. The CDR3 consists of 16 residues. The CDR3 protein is CTSSQDKGPSNYGYTF. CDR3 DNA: TGCACCAGCAGCCAAGATAAGGGGCCATCTAACTATGGCTACACCTTC.

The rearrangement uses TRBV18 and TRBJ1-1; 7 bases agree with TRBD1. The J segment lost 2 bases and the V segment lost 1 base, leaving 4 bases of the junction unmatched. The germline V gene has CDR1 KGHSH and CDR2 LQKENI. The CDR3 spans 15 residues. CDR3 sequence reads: CASSPQGARNTEAFF. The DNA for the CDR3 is TGTGCCAGCTCACCACAGGGGGCTAGAAACACTGAAGCTTTCTTT.

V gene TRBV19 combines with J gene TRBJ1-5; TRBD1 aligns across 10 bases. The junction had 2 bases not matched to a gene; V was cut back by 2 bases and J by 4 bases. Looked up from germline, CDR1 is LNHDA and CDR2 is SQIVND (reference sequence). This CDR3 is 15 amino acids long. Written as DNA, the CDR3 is TGTGCCAGTAGTATAATGGGACAGGGGAATCAGCCCCAGCATTTT. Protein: CASSIMGQGNQPQHF.

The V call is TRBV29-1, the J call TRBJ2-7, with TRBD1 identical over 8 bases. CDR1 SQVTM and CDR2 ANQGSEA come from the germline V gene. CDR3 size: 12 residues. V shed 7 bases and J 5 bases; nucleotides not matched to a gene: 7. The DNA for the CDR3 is TGCAGCGGGTCGACAGGGGTGAACGAGCAGTACTTC. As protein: CSGSTGVNEQYF.

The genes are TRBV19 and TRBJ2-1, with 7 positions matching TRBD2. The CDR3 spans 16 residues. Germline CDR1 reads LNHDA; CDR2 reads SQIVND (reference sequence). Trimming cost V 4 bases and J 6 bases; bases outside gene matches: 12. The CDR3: CASSTRTRRRTNEQFF. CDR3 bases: TGTGCCAGTAGTACCCGGACTAGAAGGAGGACCAATGAGCAGTTCTTC.

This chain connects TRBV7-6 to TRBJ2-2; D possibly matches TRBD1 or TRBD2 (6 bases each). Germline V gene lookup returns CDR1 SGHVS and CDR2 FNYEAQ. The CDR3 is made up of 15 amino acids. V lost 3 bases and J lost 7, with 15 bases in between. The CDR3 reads CASSLRWGADGELFF. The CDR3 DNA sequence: TGTGCCAGCAGCTTGCGGTGGGGGGCCGACGGGGAGCTGTTTTTT.

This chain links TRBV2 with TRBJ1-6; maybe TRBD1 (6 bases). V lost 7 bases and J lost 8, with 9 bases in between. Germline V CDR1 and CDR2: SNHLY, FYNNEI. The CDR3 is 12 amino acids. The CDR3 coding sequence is TGTGCCAGCAAAAGGGGGGATTCACCCCTCCACTTT. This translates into CASKRGDSPLHF.

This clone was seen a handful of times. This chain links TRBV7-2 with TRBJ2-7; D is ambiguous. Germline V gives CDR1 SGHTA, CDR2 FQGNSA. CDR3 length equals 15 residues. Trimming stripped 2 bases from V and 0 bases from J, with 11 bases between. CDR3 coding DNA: TGTGCCAGCAGCTTAAAACTATACCTCTCCTACGAGCAGTACTTC. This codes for CASSLKLYLSYEQYF.

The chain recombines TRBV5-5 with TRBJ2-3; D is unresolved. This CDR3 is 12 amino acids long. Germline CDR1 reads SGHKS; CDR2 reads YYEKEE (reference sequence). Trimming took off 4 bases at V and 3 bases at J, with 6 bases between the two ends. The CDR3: CASSMGTDTQYF. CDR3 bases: TGTGCCAGCAGCATGGGGACAGATACGCAGTATTTT.

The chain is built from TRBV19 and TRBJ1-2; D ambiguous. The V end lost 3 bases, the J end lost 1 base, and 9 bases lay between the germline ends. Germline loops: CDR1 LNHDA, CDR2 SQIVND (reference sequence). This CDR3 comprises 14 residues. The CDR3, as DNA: TGTGCCAGTAGTATGTCCGGGAATAACTATGGCTACACCTTC. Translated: CASSMSGNNYGYTF.

The CDR3 spells CATTRRTGRTDTQYF. For the CDR3, the DNA is TGTGCCACCACAAGAAGGACAGGGAGGACAGATACGCAGTATTTT. This chain connects TRBV6-6 to TRBJ2-3; the match to TRBD1 covers 8 bases. With 10 bases clipped from V and 3 bases from J, the junction kept 12 bases outside the gene matches. This CDR3 region has 15 residues. Germline V gene sequence: CDR1 MNHNY, CDR2 SVGAGI (reference sequence).

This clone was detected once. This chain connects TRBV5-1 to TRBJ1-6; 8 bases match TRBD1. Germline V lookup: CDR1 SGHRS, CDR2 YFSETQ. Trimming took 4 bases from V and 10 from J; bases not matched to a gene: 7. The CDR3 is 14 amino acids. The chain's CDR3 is CASSKDRELSPLHF. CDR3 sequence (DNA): TGCGCCAGCAGCAAGGACAGGGAACTCTCACCCCTCCACTTT.

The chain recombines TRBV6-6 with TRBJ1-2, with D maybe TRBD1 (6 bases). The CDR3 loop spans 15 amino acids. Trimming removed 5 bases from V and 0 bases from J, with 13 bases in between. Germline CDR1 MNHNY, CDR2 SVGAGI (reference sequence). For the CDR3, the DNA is TGTGCCAGCAGTCTTACGACAGGAACTAACTATGGCTACACCTTC. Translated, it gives CASSLTTGTNYGYTF.

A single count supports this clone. The CDR3 region is CASSDGHFKGETQYF. CDR3 sequence (DNA): TGCGCCAGCAGTGATGGCCACTTCAAGGGGGAGACCCAGTACTTC. The chain uses TRBV10-1 and TRBJ2-5; TRBD1 might be the D (5 bases). The CDR3 is made up of 15 amino acids. Trimming removed 3 bases at V and 5 bases at J, with 16 bases between. Germline V gene sequence: CDR1 WNHNN, CDR2 SYGVQD (reference sequence).

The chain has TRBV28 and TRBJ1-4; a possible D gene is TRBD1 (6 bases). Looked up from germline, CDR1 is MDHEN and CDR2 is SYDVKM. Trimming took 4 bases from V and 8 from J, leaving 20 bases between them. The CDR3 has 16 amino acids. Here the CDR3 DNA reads TGTGCCAGCAGTTCCCCCTCAGGGGAAGGGTTCGAAAAACTGTTTTTT. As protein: CASSSPSGEGFEKLFF.

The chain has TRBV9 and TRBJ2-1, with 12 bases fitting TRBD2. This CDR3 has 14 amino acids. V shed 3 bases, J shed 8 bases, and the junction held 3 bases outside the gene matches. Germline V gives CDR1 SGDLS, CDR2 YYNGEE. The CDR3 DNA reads TGTGCCAGCAGCGCGACTAGCGGGGGATATGAGCAGTTCTTC. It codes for CASSATSGGYEQFF.